Sequencing of this T cell receptor (beta chain) was carried out in a study of cytomegalovirus exposure and HLA in healthy donors. Overall study findings and caveats: Most TCR sequences proved rare, with some public TCRs found in many donors.

Points on this clone: The antigen remains unidentified.

The CDR3 runs 15 residues. Germline assignment: CDR1 SGHRS and CDR2 YFSETQ. Deletions cut 2 bases from V and 5 bases from J, with 16 bases between. The PCR employed 60 Vbeta primers together with 13 Jbeta primers. Using immunoSEQ multiplex PCR, the repertoire was profiled, and TCRdb retains in-frame clones only, with some absent. The sample lists 80,000 to 95,000 clones; more than 75% were seen once. V is TRBV5-1 and J is TRBJ2-5, with D perhaps TRBD1 (6 bases). What was sequenced was PBMCs. This receptor was obtained from a man aged 30 to 45 in good health and CMV-seropositive. The CDR3 coding sequence is TGCGCCAGCAGCTTAAGGGACACGCTTAGGGAGACCCAGTACTTC. Translating it yields CASSLRDTLRETQYF. The variable domain in full, completed from reference TRBV5-1 and TRBJ2-5, reads KAGVTQTPRYLIKTRGQQVTLSCSPISGHRSVSWYQQTPGQGLQFLFEYFSETQRNKGNFPGRFSGRQFSNSRSEMNVSTLELGDSALYLCASSLRDTLRETQYFGPGTRLLVL.